This TCR beta chain is from a study of identical twins. Overall study findings and caveats: Whereas memory repertoires showed no such difference, abundant cord blood beta clonotypes carried fewer insertions.

Per germline, CDR1 DFQATT and CDR2 SNEGSKA (reference sequence). V was cut by 5 bases and J by 7 bases, with 24 bases left in between. The CDR3 consists of 16 residues. On this clonotype: Its antigen is still unknown.

Using its own MiXCR run on the 5' RACE reads, TCRdb lists one record per CDR3 protein. The sample comprises 1.5 million or so distinct CDR3 sequences, around a third of which are singletons, and more than 0.25% rests with the top ten. Healthy Caucasians, and only they, were the donors. The sequence was obtained from a newborn girl in good health. The chain combines TRBV20-1 with TRBJ2-1; perhaps D is TRBD1 or TRBD2 (6 bases each). The source material was cord blood. In DNA, the CDR3 is TGCAGTGCTCTAGATAGGGGCGGGACATGGGGGAATGAGCAGTTCTTC. It codes for CSALDRGGTWGNEQFF.